This T cell receptor beta chain originates from a study of blood T cell repertoires in COVID-19. The germline V gene has CDR1 WNHNN and CDR2 SYGVQD (reference sequence). The CDR3 spans 14 residues. V lost 7 bases and J lost 0, with 12 bases in between. Only in-frame clones appear in the TCRdb table, and some are missing; sequencing was by immunoSEQ multiplex PCR. The table records a few hundred thousand clones, roughly 84% of them present only once. The sequencing sample was made of peripheral blood. This sequence was found in a person between 65 and 79 years old with COVID-19, enrolled during active disease. The V call is TRBV10-1, the J call TRBJ1-1; possible D gene TRBD1, 6 bases. CDR3 in amino acids: CASTADSMNTEAFF. CDR3 bases: TGCGCCAGCACCGCGGACAGCATGAACACTGAAGCTTTCTTT.